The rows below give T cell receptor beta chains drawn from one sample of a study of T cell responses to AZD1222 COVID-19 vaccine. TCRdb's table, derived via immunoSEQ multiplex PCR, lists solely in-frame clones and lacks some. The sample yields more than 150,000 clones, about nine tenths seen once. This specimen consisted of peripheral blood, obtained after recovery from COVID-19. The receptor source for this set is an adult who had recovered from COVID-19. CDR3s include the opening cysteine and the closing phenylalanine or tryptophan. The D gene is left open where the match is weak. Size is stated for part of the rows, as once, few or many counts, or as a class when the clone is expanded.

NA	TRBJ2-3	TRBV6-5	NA	CASSPGWSSTDTQYF	TGTGCCAGCAGCCCGGGGTGGTCGTCCACAGATACGCAGTATTTT
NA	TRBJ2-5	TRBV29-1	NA	CSVVVGPETQYF	TGCAGCGTTGTGGTGGGGCCAGAGACCCAGTACTTC
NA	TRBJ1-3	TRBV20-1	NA	CSASTGGMADTIYF	TGCAGTGCTAGTACCGGAGGAATGGCGGACACCATATATTTT
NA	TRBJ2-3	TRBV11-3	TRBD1	CASRTSGTGGSDTQYF	TGTGCCAGCAGGACCAGCGGGACAGGGGGCTCCGATACGCAGTATTTT
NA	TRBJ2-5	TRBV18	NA	CASSPGSTQYF	TGTGCCAGCTCACCAGGGAGTACCCAGTACTTC
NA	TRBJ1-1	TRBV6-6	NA	CASSYSNRDTEAFF	TGTGCCAGCAGTTACTCGAACAGGGACACTGAAGCTTTCTTT
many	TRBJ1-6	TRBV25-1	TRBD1	CASSWDRAGSPLHF	TGTGCCAGCAGCTGGGACAGGGCTGGGTCACCCCTCCACTTT
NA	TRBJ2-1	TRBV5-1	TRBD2	CASSPRLAGGPGHDEQFF	TGCGCCAGCAGCCCTCGACTAGCGGGAGGGCCAGGGCACGATGAGCAGTTCTTC
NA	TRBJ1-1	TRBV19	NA	CASSSTLNTEAFF	TGTGCCAGTAGTTCCACTCTGAACACTGAAGCTTTCTTT
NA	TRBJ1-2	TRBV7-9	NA	CASTRQTNYGYTF	TGTGCCAGCACCCGCCAAACTAACTATGGCTACACCTTC
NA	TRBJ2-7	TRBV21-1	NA	CASGAGYEQYF	TGTGCCAGCGGGGCGGGGTACGAGCAGTACTTC
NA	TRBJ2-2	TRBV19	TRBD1	CASSIRTGRITGELFF	TGTGCCAGTAGTATTAGGACAGGGAGGATAACCGGGGAGCTGTTTTTT
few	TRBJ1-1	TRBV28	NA	CASSLKQANTEAFF	TGTGCCAGCAGTTTGAAGCAGGCGAACACTGAAGCTTTCTTT
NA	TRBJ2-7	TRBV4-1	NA	CASSQNQGGPYEQYF	TGCGCCAGCAGCCAGAACCAGGGGGGGCCCTACGAGCAGTACTTC
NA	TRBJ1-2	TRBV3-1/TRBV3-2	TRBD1	CASSLGQGIGYTF	TGTGCCAGCAGCCTCGGACAGGGGATTGGCTACACCTTC
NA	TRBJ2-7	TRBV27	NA	CASSPLGARSYEQYF	TGTGCCAGCAGTCCCCTCGGCGCAAGGTCCTACGAGCAGTACTTC
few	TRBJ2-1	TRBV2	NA	CASSNYNEQFF	TGTGCCAGCAGTAACTACAATGAGCAGTTCTTC
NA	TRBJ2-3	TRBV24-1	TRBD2	CATSEAIAGGGDTQYF	TGTGCCACCAGTGAGGCCATAGCGGGAGGTGGAGATACGCAGTATTTT
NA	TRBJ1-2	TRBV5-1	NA	CASSDGSYGYTF	TGCGCCAGCAGCGACGGTAGCTATGGCTACACCTTC
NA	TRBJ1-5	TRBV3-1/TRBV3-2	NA	CASSQGTANQPQHF	TGTGCCAGCAGCCAAGGTACAGCTAATCAGCCCCAGCATTTT
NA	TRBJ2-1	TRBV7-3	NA	CASSPYSGAHNEQFF	TGTGCCAGCAGCCCCTACTCGGGAGCACACAATGAGCAGTTCTTC
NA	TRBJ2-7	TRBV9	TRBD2	CASSETAGGWYEQYF	TGTGCCAGCAGCGAGACAGCGGGAGGGTGGTACGAGCAGTACTTC
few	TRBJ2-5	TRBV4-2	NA	CASSQDPGTDPSETQYF	TGTGCCAGCAGCCAAGATCCCGGGACTGACCCCTCAGAGACCCAGTACTTC
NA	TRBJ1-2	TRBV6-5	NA	CAGSQDLYGYTF	TGTGCCGGATCACAGGATCTCTATGGCTACACCTTC
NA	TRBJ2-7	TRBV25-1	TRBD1	CASSELRGPSEQYF	TGTGCCAGCAGTGAATTAAGGGGGCCATCCGAGCAGTACTTC
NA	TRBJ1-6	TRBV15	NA	CATSYGGVGSPLHF	TGTGCCACGTCGTATGGGGGGGTTGGGTCACCCCTCCACTTT
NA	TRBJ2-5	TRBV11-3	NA	CASSMGQGGRETQYF	TGTGCCAGCAGCATGGGCCAGGGTGGGAGAGAGACCCAGTACTTC
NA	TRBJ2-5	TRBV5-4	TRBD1	CASSLQGEETQYF	TGTGCCAGCAGCCTACAGGGGGAAGAGACCCAGTACTTC
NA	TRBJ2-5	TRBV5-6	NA	CASSERDLETQYF	TGTGCCAGCAGCGAAAGGGACCTGGAGACCCAGTACTTC
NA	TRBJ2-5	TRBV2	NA	CASSGGGLQETQYF	TGTGCCAGCAGTGGGGGCGGCCTACAAGAGACCCAGTACTTC
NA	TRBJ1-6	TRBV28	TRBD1	CASSLFGDSASNSPLHF	TGTGCCAGCAGTTTGTTTGGGGACAGCGCCTCTAATTCACCCCTCCACTTT
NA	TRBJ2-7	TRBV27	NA	CASTSLGKIEQYF	TGTGCCAGCACCTCTTTGGGGAAAATAGAGCAGTACTTC
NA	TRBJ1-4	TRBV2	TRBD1	CASSDRDRGREKLFF	TGTGCCAGCAGCGACCGGGACAGGGGTAGGGAAAAACTGTTTTTT
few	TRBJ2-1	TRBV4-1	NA	CASSQDGQGSSYNEQFF	TGCGCCAGCAGCCAAGATGGGCAGGGAAGCTCCTACAATGAGCAGTTCTTC
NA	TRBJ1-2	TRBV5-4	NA	CASRSTGKYGYTF	TGTGCCAGCAGGTCTACAGGGAAGTATGGCTACACCTTC
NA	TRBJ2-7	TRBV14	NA	CASSQVKDGSLGEQYF	TGTGCCAGCAGCCAAGTTAAAGACGGGAGTTTAGGAGAGCAGTACTTC
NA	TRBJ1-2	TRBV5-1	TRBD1	CASSADRGYDYGYTF	TGCGCCAGCAGCGCAGACAGGGGATATGACTATGGCTACACCTTC
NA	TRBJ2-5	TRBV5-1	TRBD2	CASSLRLARETQYF	TGCGCCAGCAGCTTACGACTAGCAAGAGAGACCCAGTACTTC
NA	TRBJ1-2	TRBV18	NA	CASSPTVNYGYTF	TGTGCCAGCTCACCAACGGTGAACTATGGCTACACCTTC
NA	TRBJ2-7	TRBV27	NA	CASSRDGQSAYEQYF	TGTGCCAGCAGTCGGGACGGACAGAGCGCCTACGAGCAGTACTTC
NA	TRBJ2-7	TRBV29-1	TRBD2	CSASSGRGYEQYF	TGCAGCGCGTCTAGCGGGCGGGGTTACGAGCAGTACTTC
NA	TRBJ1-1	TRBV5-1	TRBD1	CASSLGGGQTEAFF	TGCGCCAGCAGCTTGGGAGGGGGCCAGACTGAAGCTTTCTTT
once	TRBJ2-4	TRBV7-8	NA	CASSLRAENIQYF	TGTGCCAGCAGCTTAAGGGCAGAAAACATTCAGTACTTC
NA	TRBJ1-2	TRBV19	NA	CASSQGGGVYGYTF	TGTGCCAGTAGCCAAGGTGGGGGGGTCTATGGCTACACCTTC
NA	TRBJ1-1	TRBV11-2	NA	CASSGNQGYTEAFF	TGTGCCAGCAGCGGAAACCAGGGGTACACTGAAGCTTTCTTT
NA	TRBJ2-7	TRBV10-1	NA	CASSESKLTVEGQYF	TGCGCCAGCAGTGAGTCGAAACTAACAGTGGAGGGGCAGTACTTC
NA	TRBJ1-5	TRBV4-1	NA	CASSQEARAGNQPQHF	TGCGCCAGCAGCCAAGAAGCTCGGGCAGGCAATCAGCCCCAGCATTTT
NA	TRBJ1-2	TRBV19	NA	CASSAGRYYGYTF	TGTGCCAGTAGTGCGGGACGCTACTATGGCTACACCTTC
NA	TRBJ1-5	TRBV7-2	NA	CASSLGQGGQPQHF	TGTGCCAGCAGCTTAGGTCAGGGAGGCCAGCCCCAGCATTTT
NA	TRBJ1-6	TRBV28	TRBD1	CASTTPLGGQGRSPLHF	TGTGCCAGCACCACCCCCCTGGGGGGACAGGGACGTTCACCCCTCCACTTT
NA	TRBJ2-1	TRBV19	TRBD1	CASTLEPGTGRNEQFF	TGTGCCAGTACTCTAGAACCCGGGACAGGGCGGAATGAGCAGTTCTTC
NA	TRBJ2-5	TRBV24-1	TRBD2	CATSVSAGGGGQYF	TGTGCCACCAGTGTCTCTGCGGGAGGCGGGGGCCAGTACTTC